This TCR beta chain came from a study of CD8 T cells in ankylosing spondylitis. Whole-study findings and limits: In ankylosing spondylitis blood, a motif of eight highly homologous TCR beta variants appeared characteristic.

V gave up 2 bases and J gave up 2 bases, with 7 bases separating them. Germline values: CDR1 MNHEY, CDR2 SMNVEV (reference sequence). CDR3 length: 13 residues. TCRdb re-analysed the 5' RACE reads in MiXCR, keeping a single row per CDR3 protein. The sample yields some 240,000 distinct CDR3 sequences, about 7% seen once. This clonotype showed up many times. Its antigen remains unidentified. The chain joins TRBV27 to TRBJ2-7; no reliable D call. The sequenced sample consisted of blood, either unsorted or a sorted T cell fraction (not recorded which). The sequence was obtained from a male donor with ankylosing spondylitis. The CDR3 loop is CASSLLPTYEQYF. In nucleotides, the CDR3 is TGTGCCAGCAGTTTACTGCCGACCTACGAGCAGTACTTC.